This T cell receptor (beta chain) came from a study of early T cells in non-severe SARS-CoV-2 infection. This clonotype came up many times. The CDR3 contains 16 residues. With 6 bases clipped from V and 2 bases from J, the junction kept 8 bases outside the gene matches. The library protocol tagged individual cDNA molecules with unique molecular identifiers. TCRdb passed the 5' RACE reads through MiXCR, listing each CDR3 protein once. The table has approximately 62,000 distinct CDR3 sequences, roughly an eighth seen once. Input material: whole blood. The V and J genes are TRBV12-3 or TRBV12-4 and TRBJ2-3; TRBD2 matches at 10 bases. The origin of this receptor is an adult who was a healthcare worker with PCR-confirmed SARS-CoV-2 infection or an uninfected control (not recorded which). The DNA for the CDR3 is TGTGCCAGCAGGCCGGGACTAGCGTTCAACACAGATACGCAGTATTTT. Its protein product is CASRPGLAFNTDTQYF.